The TCR beta chain described here comes from a study of blood T cell repertoires in COVID-19. This table comes from immunoSEQ multiplex PCR, and its TCRdb copy is limited to in-frame clones, with some not included. Of 100,000 to 150,000 clones listed, approximately 81% are singletons. The TCR comes from a young woman who had recovered from COVID-19. Sequences were obtained from peripheral blood.

This chain's CDR3 is CASSIYRGRSYNEQFF. The CDR3, as DNA: TGTGCCAGCAGCATTTATAGGGGGCGCTCCTACAATGAGCAGTTCTTC. This chain joins TRBV11-2 and TRBJ2-1, with 7 bases lining up with TRBD1. Trimming removed 5 bases from V and 0 bases from J; junction bases left unmatched: 7. Germline CDR1 SGHAT, CDR2 FQNNGV. The length of the CDR3 is 16 residues.